This TCR beta chain originates from a study of shared clonotypes between healthy human individuals. Broader study findings: Limited genetic and exposure-history diversity came from having few donors. Non-shared clonotypes had lower generation probabilities than clonotypes shared by all four sorted-subset donors.

Germline V gene data show CDR1 as MNHEY and CDR2 as SMNVEV (reference sequence). V trimming: 5 bases; J trimming: 7 bases; junction bases outside the gene matches: 13. This CDR3 comprises 15 residues. Sequencing was at deep level. The repertoire was sequenced with immunoSEQ multiplex PCR; TCRdb's copy has only in-frame clones and lacks some. The table has under 2,500,000 clones, approximately 94% seen once. A note on this clone: Its target is unknown.

The sequence was collected from a man between 18 and 29 years old in good health. The specimen sequenced was naive CD4+ T cells sorted from blood. Subset: CD45RA+ positively selected. V usage is TRBV27 and J usage is TRBJ2-5; 7 nucleotides align to TRBD1. The DNA of the CDR3 is TGTGCCAGCAGTCCAGAACAGGGATACAGGGGGACCCAGTACTTC. Its translation: CASSPEQGYRGTQYF.